This TCR beta chain was obtained from a study of T cell repertoires in cytomegalovirus infection. Overall study context: Peptides in the study included HLA-C-restricted and HLA-B-restricted CMV epitopes. Matching HLA type and CMV infection were both indicated by public TCR beta signatures. The study's findings and limits: It was HLA-C-restricted CMV-specific TCR beta clonotypes that dominated the response ex vivo. Summed frequency of public TCR beta families distinguished CMV carriers with the relevant HLA.

Each CDR3 protein gets one entry after TCRdb re-called the reads with MiXCR. The table includes tens of thousands of distinct CDR3 sequences, about 44% detected once. Concerning this clonotype: The target antigen is unknown.

V lost 1 base and J 2 bases, leaving 12 bases between the germline ends. The CDR3 sequence is 14 residues long. Germline V gene data show CDR1 as DFQATT and CDR2 as SNEGSKA (reference sequence). The sample here was CD8+ T cells from cultured PBMCs, taken from culture after CMV antigen stimulation. The receptor's source is a human donor in good health (CMV status not recorded). Some clones in this sample may be carry-over from other donors' samples. The chain has TRBV20-1 and TRBJ2-7, with D possibly being TRBD2 (7 bases). Written as DNA, the CDR3 is TGCAGTGCTAGAGTCCCCGGGGGGCCCTACGAGCAGTACTTC. Translating gives CSARVPGGPYEQYF.